Presented here are 2 T cell receptor beta chains from one specimen sequenced in a study of T cell responses to AZD1222 COVID-19 vaccine. Only in-frame clones appear in the TCRdb table, and some are missing; sequencing was by immunoSEQ multiplex PCR. The sample lists around 96,000 clones; around nine tenths were seen once. Specimen: peripheral blood, collected on day 0 of AZD1222 vaccination. The source of these receptors is an adult in good health.

This chain connects TRBV9 to TRBJ2-3, with 11 bases matching TRBD2. The CDR3 spans 13 residues. V dropped 6 bases and J dropped 5; count of bases not matched to a gene: 2. The V gene's germline CDR1 is SGDLS and CDR2 YYNGEE. CDR3 DNA: TGTGCCAGCAACCTAGCGGGGGGAGATACGCAGTATTTT. Its translation: CASNLAGGDTQYF.

CDR3 nucleotide sequence: TGTGCCAGCAGCCAATCGAATACCGGGACAGGGGCGCGGGCTGAAGCTTTCTTT. Amino acid sequence: CASSQSNTGTGARAEAFF. The V and J genes are TRBV4-2 and TRBJ1-1, with TRBD1 identical over 10 bases. The J segment lost 6 bases and the V segment lost 2 bases, leaving 15 bases of the junction unmatched. This CDR3 is built from 18 residues. Germline assignment: CDR1 LGHNA and CDR2 YNFKEQ.